This T cell receptor (beta chain) is from a study of control samples from healthy donors and cancer patients. The CDR3 has 14 residues. Germline assignment: CDR1 KGHSH and CDR2 LQKENI. Trimming removed 3 bases at V and 9 bases at J, with 18 bases between. Sequencing used immunoSEQ multiplex PCR; TCRdb keeps in-frame clones, though not all of them. The profile shows about 54,000 clones, nearly 96% of them singletons. This sequence originates from a woman aged 25 to 45 in good health. The genes are TRBV18 and TRBJ2-7; tentatively, D is TRBD1 or TRBD2 (5 bases each). Sequences were obtained from blood. The CDR3: CASSPGDGKEGQYF. CDR3 DNA: TGTGCCAGCTCACCTGGGGACGGGAAGGAAGGGCAGTACTTC.